This TCR beta chain was profiled in a study of shared clonotypes between healthy human individuals. For the study at large: Donor ages ranged 18 to 49 years: two women, a few men.

Sequenced by immunoSEQ multiplex PCR; TCRdb stores in-frame clones only, minus some. This sample has 100,000 to 120,000 clones, with approximately 70% found just once. Overall study results and limits: Naive CD4 clonotypes overlapped across a few donors at roughly 4.5%.

This clone was seen more than once but under ten times. The antigen remains unidentified. Sample: memory CD8+ T cells sorted from blood. Indicated subset: CD45RO+ cells pooled with CCR7-negative TemRA cells. The receptor's source is a woman aged 30 to 39 in good health.

The CDR3 loop is CASSPRSGTSGSYEQFF. CDR3 nucleotides: TGTGCCAGCAGCCCTCGCTCCGGGACTAGCGGGAGCTATGAGCAGTTCTTC. This chain uses TRBV14 with TRBJ2-1; 14 nucleotides line up with TRBD2. Losses at the gene ends were 4 bases for V and 8 bases for J; bases not matched to a gene: 10. CDR1 SGHDN and CDR2 FVKESK come from the germline V gene. The CDR3 is 17 residues long.